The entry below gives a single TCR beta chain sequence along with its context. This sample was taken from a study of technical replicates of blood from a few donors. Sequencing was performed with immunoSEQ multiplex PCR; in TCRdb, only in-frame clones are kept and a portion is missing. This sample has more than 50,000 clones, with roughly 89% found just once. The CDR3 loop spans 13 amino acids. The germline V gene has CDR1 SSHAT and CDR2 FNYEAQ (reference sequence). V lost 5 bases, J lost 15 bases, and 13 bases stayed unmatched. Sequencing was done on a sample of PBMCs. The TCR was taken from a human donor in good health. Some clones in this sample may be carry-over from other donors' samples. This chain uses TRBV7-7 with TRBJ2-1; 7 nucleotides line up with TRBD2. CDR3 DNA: TGTGCCAGCAGCCCGTCGTGGGGCGGGAGTGTGTTCTTC. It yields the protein CASSPSWGGSVFF.